The rows below give T cell receptor beta chains drawn from one sample of a study of blood T cell repertoires in COVID-19. TCRdb's table, derived via immunoSEQ multiplex PCR, lists solely in-frame clones and lacks some. The sample records 25,000 to 35,000 clones, around 87% being singletons. Sample: peripheral blood. The source is a human donor in a cohort sampled during active COVID-19. The donor label of this sample is uncertain. Each CDR3 is given with its conserved first and last residue. D genes are given only for firm matches. The listing skips clone size in some rows; elsewhere it reads once, few, many or a size class.

TRBJ1-6 TRBV4-1 NA 17 NA TGCGCCAGCAGCCAAGACGGGGGGCCCTCCTATAATTCACCCCTCCACTTT CASSQDGGPSYNSPLHF
TRBJ2-5 TRBV10-3 NA 14 TRBD2 TGTGCCATCTCCCCTAGCGGACCCCAAGAGACCCAGTACTTC CAISPSGPQETQYF
TRBJ2-1 TRBV18 NA 18 TRBD2 TGTGCCAGCTCCCCTAGCGGGAGGCCGCGTCGCACCTACAATGAGCAGTTCTTC CASSPSGRPRRTYNEQFF
TRBJ1-5 TRBV19 hyperexpanded 15 NA TGTGCCAGTAGTATAGGGTACAGGGGCAATCAGCCCCAGCATTTT CASSIGYRGNQPQHF
TRBJ1-2 TRBV4-1 NA 14 TRBD1 TGCGCCAGCAGTCCGGACAGGGGAAACTATGGCTACACCTTC CASSPDRGNYGYTF
TRBJ2-6 TRBV15 NA 15 NA TGTGCCACCAGCGTAGAGCTTAACGGGGCCAACGTCCTGACTTTC CATSVELNGANVLTF
TRBJ2-7 TRBV7-9 NA 15 TRBD2 TGTGCCAGCAGCTTAGCTCCTAGCGGGAGGGCCTATGGGTACTTC CASSLAPSGRAYGYF
TRBJ2-1 TRBV5-4 NA 15 TRBD2 TGTGCCAGCAGTTCTCCGGGACTAAAATACAATGAGCAGTTCTTC CASSSPGLKYNEQFF
TRBJ2-1 TRBV24-1 NA 20 TRBD2 TGTGCCACCAGTGATTCGTCCGGGACTAGCGGGAGGGCCCTCGACAATGAGCAGTTCTTC CATSDSSGTSGRALDNEQFF
TRBJ2-3 TRBV5-1 few 15 TRBD2 TGCGCCAGCAGCTTTAGCGGGACTAGCACAGATACGCAGTATTTT CASSFSGTSTDTQYF
TRBJ2-7 TRBV3-1/TRBV3-2 NA 15 TRBD2 TGTGCCAGCAGCCAGGGACTAGCGGGGTCCTACGAGCAGTACTTC CASSQGLAGSYEQYF
TRBJ2-5 TRBV2 NA 14 NA TGTGCCAGCAGTGAACAACAATACCAAGAGACCCAGTACTTC CASSEQQYQETQYF
TRBJ2-1 TRBV6-2/TRBV6-3 NA 14 TRBD2 TGTGCCAGCAGTTCCAGCGGGAGCGGTAATGAGCAGTTCTTC CASSSSGSGNEQFF
TRBJ1-2 TRBV4-1 few 14 NA TGCGCCAGCAGCCAAGACAGGATTAACTATGGCTACACCTTC CASSQDRINYGYTF
TRBJ2-4 TRBV5-5 NA 14 NA TGTGCCAGCAGCTTCTCGATGGGGGCAAACATTCAGTACTTC CASSFSMGANIQYF
TRBJ2-3 TRBV6-1 once 12 NA TGTGCCAGCAGTGAACGAGGAGATACGCAGTATTTT CASSERGDTQYF
TRBJ2-3 TRBV10-3 NA 14 TRBD1 TGTGCCACCCCAGGGGGTCTAAGCACAGATACGCAGTATTTT CATPGGLSTDTQYF
TRBJ1-5 TRBV7-8 few 14 TRBD1 TGTGCCAGCAGCCAAGACAGGGGTCACCAGCCCCAGCATTTT CASSQDRGHQPQHF
TRBJ1-3 TRBV6-6 NA 13 NA TGTGCCAGCAGTTACGACGGGGTGGACACCATATATTTT CASSYDGVDTIYF
TRBJ2-3 TRBV5-4 NA 16 NA TGTGCCAGCAGCTTGGACCCACATACTAGCAAAGATACGCAGTATTTT CASSLDPHTSKDTQYF
TRBJ2-7 TRBV11-2 NA 14 NA TGTGCCAGCAGCCCCCCGGGTATGTTCTACGAGCAGTACTTC CASSPPGMFYEQYF
TRBJ2-1 TRBV11-3 NA 16 NA TGTGCCAGCAGCTCCCCCCCCAGTTCTACCCAGGGGGAGCAGTTCTTC CASSSPPSSTQGEQFF
TRBJ2-7 TRBV2 NA 15 TRBD2 TGTGCCAGCAGTTCCCGATGGACTAGCGGTAGGGAGCAGTACTTC CASSSRWTSGREQYF
TRBJ2-5 TRBV5-1 NA 17 TRBD2 TGCGCCAGCAGCTCCGGGACTAGCGGGAGTACACAAGAGACCCAGTACTTC CASSSGTSGSTQETQYF
TRBJ1-6 TRBV4-1 few 15 TRBD1 TGCGCCAGCAGCCAAGGTTACAGGGGGAATTCACCCCTCCACTTT CASSQGYRGNSPLHF
TRBJ1-4 TRBV28 NA 14 TRBD1 TGTGCCAGCAGTTCAGGACAGGAGGGAGAAAAACTGTTTTTT CASSSGQEGEKLFF
TRBJ1-6 TRBV5-1 NA 15 TRBD1 TGCGCCAGCAGCGACGACAGGGGAAGCCACCCACCCCTCCACTTT CASSDDRGSHPPLHF
TRBJ2-4 TRBV2 NA 16 NA TGTGCCAGCAGTGTGGGAACAGGTCGGGCCAAAAACATTCAGTACTTC CASSVGTGRAKNIQYF
TRBJ2-1 TRBV28 NA 14 TRBD2 TGTGCCAGCAGGACTAGCGAAGTCTACAATGAGCAGTTCTTC CASRTSEVYNEQFF
TRBJ2-3 TRBV5-4 NA 16 NA TGTGCCAGCAGCTTGGAGTTGGCAGCGGGCACAGATACGCAGTATTTT CASSLELAAGTDTQYF
TRBJ1-5 TRBV18 NA 17 TRBD1 TGTGCCAGCTCAGATACAGGGGGCGGAGGCGGCAATCAGCCCCAGCATTTT CASSDTGGGGGNQPQHF
TRBJ2-1 TRBV3-1/TRBV3-2 NA 11 NA TGTGCCAGCAGCCTAAGGGGTGAGCAGTTCTTC CASSLRGEQFF
TRBJ1-1 TRBV18 NA 14 TRBD1 TGTGCCAGCTCAGGGACAGGGGGAGGCACTGAAGCTTTCTTT CASSGTGGGTEAFF
TRBJ2-7 TRBV7-9 NA 14 TRBD1 TGTGCCAGCAGTGCCCCGGACAGGGGCTACGAGCAGTACTTC CASSAPDRGYEQYF
TRBJ1-5 TRBV6-5 NA 15 NA TGTGCCAGCAGACCACTACAAGTTAGCAATCAGCCCCAGCATTTT CASRPLQVSNQPQHF
TRBJ2-7 TRBV14 once 15 TRBD2 TGTGCCAGCAGCCGAGGGACTAGCGGATTTTACGAGCAGTACTTC CASSRGTSGFYEQYF
TRBJ2-2 TRBV18 NA 15 TRBD2 TGTGCCAGCTCATCAAACGGGAGGAGCACCGGGGAGCTGTTTTTT CASSSNGRSTGELFF
TRBJ1-4 TRBV24-1 NA 16 TRBD1 TGTGCCACCAGTGGAAACCCGGGACAGGGGGATGAAAAACTGTTTTTT CATSGNPGQGDEKLFF
TRBJ1-1 TRBV11-2 NA 17 TRBD1 TGTGCCAGCAGCCGAGCTCCGGGACAGGGGGGCGGCACTGAAGCTTTCTTT CASSRAPGQGGGTEAFF
TRBJ1-3 TRBV29-1 NA 16 NA TGCAGCGTTGCCGCGGGGTCCCCATACTCTGGAAACACCATATATTTT CSVAAGSPYSGNTIYF
TRBJ1-1 TRBV2 NA 12 TRBD1 TGTGCCAGCAGTGGCGACAGGGGGCCGGCTTTCTTT CASSGDRGPAFF
TRBJ2-7 TRBV5-4 NA 14 TRBD1 TGTGCCAGCAGCCCGGGACAGGGCTCCTACGAGCAGTACTTC CASSPGQGSYEQYF
TRBJ1-4 TRBV16 NA 14 TRBD1 TGTGCCAGCAGCCACTGGACAGGTGGTGAAAAACTGTTTTTT CASSHWTGGEKLFF
TRBJ2-1 TRBV19 once 19 TRBD2 TGTGCCAGTAGTATCCCGACCCTGGGACTAGCGGGAAACTACAATGAGCAGTTCTTC CASSIPTLGLAGNYNEQFF
TRBJ1-3 TRBV9 once 16 NA TGTGCCAGCAGCGTAGGGGCGGGGATGAGAGGAAACACCATATATTTT CASSVGAGMRGNTIYF
TRBJ2-1 TRBV7-9 NA 16 TRBD2 TGTGCCAGCAGCTTAGTCGGCACTAGCGTAAGTGATGAGCAGTTCTTC CASSLVGTSVSDEQFF
TRBJ1-4 TRBV15 NA 15 TRBD1 TGTGCCACCAGCAGATGGGGACAGCATAATGAAAAACTGTTTTTT CATSRWGQHNEKLFF
TRBJ1-2 TRBV4-1 NA 15 NA TGCGCCAGCAGCCAAGGACACATCTCTAACTATGGCTACACCTTC CASSQGHISNYGYTF
TRBJ2-2 TRBV19 once 12 NA TGTGCCAGTAGGTCAACAACCGGGGAGCTGTTTTTT CASRSTTGELFF
TRBJ1-1 TRBV30 NA 13 NA TGTGCCTGGAGTACAGGGTGGGGCACTGAAGCTTTCTTT CAWSTGWGTEAFF
TRBJ1-1 TRBV4-1 NA 13 NA TGCGCCAGCAGCCAAGGGAGGGGGACTAGGGCTTTCTTT CASSQGRGTRAFF
TRBJ2-2 TRBV5-1 NA 15 TRBD1 TGCGCCAGCAGCTTGGGGACAGGCCTCACCGGGGAGCTGTTTTTT CASSLGTGLTGELFF
TRBJ1-2 TRBV18 NA 14 TRBD1 TGTGCCAGCTCACCAGGAACAGGGGAAGGTGGCTACACCTTC CASSPGTGEGGYTF
TRBJ2-2 TRBV18 NA 16 TRBD1 TGTGCCAGCTCACCGCAGGGGACAGGAGTCACCGGGGAGCTGTTTTTT CASSPQGTGVTGELFF